The entry below gives a single TCR beta chain sequence along with its context. Its antigen specificity is not known. The record has no base qualities; no much larger clone is one base away. This entry comes from a study of OX40 agonist ivuxolimab in advanced cancers. With regard to the full study: The costimulatory receptor OX40 (CD134) was targeted by ivuxolimab, a fully human IgG2 agonistic monoclonal antibody. Intravenous ivuxolimab was administered to patients every 2 weeks at six dose levels: 0.01, 0.1, 0.3, 1.5, 3 and 10 mg/kg. Among the 50 to 55 dose-escalation patients, around 20 had hepatocellular carcinoma, approximately 15 melanoma, 9 renal cell carcinoma and 9 head and neck cancer. The dose-escalation cohort was roughly 80% male with a mean age of approximately 60 years, ranging from roughly 23 to 80. Patients were allowed to have had prior anti-PD-1, anti-PD-L1 or anti-CTLA-4 therapy, and approximately 40% of the dose-escalation patients had been treated with checkpoint inhibitors. Partial responses occurred in three dose-escalation patients, of whom one had hepatocellular carcinoma and two had cutaneous melanoma. Peripheral TCRbeta sequencing was intended to test whether TCR sequence diversity was altered and clonal T-cell expansion was caused by ivuxolimab. The paper reports the monotherapy dose-escalation portion (N of about 50 patients) of the phase I ivuxolimab trial.

Study-level results and caveats: In the 0.1-3.0 mg/kg groups, partial responders had among the lowest normalized peripheral clonal expansion, particularly in CD8+ T cells. After ivuxolimab, expanded clones were on average more numerous among CD8+ T cells than among CD4+ T cells. Which antigens the clonally expanded peripheral T cells were specific for was not determined. At doses from 0.1 to 3.0 mg/kg, clonal expansion was seen in both CD4+ and CD8+ blood T cells between baseline and week 6. Low levels of normalized T-cell clonal expansion were also seen in some patients who did not respond.

For sequencing of the TCRbeta CDR3 region, genomic DNA was extracted from the sorted cells. The immunoSEQ Assay was used to sequence the TCRbeta CDR3 regions. Entries here come from immuneACCESS through TCRdb and include only in-frame sequences with V and J called. Some clones fail to appear in such tables; in the studies checked, an unresolved V gene covers under half of the shortfall, and the cause of the remainder is unknown. The sample table records around 64,000 clones; roughly 89% of these occur just once. 0.7% to 0.9% of the sample lies in the top ten. Patients with autoimmune disease history or receiving systemic immunosuppression were excluded from the trial. Peripheral blood for TCR sequencing was drawn from every dose cohort at baseline, at cycle 4 day 1 and at cycle 7 day 1. The samples were taken from a phase I, first-in-human, multicenter, open-label dose-escalation trial of ivuxolimab. Adults with locally advanced or metastatic melanoma, renal cell, hepatocellular, or head and neck squamous cell carcinoma were enrolled in the trial. Before TCR sequencing, CD4+ and CD8+ T cells were separately sorted from peripheral blood.

From a lookup of the germline V gene (reference sequence), CDR1 and CDR2 are MNHEY and SMNVEV. From cysteine to phenylalanine, the CDR3 is 17 amino acids long. The only DNA kept is the CDR3, 51 bases in frame from the first base. V is cut by 3 bases and J by 6 bases, and the space between the germline ends is 21 bases. The starting material was CD4+ or CD8+ T cells sorted from blood, obtained in a trial of the OX40 agonist ivuxolimab. The TCR comes from an adult with an advanced solid tumor such as melanoma, head and neck, liver or kidney cancer. The chain joins TRBV27 to TRBJ2-1; matching of 6 bases hints at TRBD2 as the D gene. The CDR3 here reads CASSLTGGLPTSNEQFF. The DNA sequence follows: TGTGCCAGCAGTTTGACTGGCGGACTACCCACAAGCAATGAGCAGTTCTTC.